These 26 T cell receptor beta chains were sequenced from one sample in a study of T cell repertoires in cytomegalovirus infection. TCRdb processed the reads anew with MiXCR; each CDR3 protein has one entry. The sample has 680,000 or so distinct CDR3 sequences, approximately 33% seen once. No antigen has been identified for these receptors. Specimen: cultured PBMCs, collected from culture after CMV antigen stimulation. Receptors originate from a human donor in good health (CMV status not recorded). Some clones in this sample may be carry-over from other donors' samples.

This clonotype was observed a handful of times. Here the CDR3 DNA reads TGCAGTGCATTGGGGGCCGCTAACTATGGCTACACCTTC. Protein sequence: CSALGAANYGYTF. The V call is TRBV20-1, the J call TRBJ1-2; weak D call: TRBD1 (6 bases). This CDR3 region has 13 residues. The ends were cut back, 6 bases at V and 0 bases at J, with 11 bases in the middle. Germline V gene data show CDR1 as DFQATT and CDR2 as SNEGSKA (reference sequence).

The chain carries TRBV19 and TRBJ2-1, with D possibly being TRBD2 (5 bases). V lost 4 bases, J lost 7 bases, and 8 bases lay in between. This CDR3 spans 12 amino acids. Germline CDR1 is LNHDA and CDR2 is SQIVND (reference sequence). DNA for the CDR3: TGTGCCAGTAGTAGGGAGATGAATGAGCAGTTCTTC. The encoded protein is CASSREMNEQFF.

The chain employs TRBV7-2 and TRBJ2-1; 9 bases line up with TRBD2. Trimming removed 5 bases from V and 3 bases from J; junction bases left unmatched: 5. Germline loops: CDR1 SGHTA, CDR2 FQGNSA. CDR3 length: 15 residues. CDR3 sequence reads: CASSVLAGFYNEQFF. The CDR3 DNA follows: TGTGCCAGCAGCGTGCTAGCGGGATTCTACAATGAGCAGTTCTTC.

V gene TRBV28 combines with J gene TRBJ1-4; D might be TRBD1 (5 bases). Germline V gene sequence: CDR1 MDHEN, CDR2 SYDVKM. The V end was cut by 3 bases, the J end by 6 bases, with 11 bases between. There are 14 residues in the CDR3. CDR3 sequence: CASSLMTADEKLFF. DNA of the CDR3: TGTGCCAGCAGTTTGATGACAGCGGATGAAAAACTGTTTTTT.

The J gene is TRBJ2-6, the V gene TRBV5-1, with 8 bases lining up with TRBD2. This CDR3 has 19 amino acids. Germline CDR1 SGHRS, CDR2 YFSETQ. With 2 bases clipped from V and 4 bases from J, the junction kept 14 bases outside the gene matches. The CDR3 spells CASSFRRAGVSRGANVLTF. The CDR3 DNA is TGCGCCAGCAGCTTTCGTCGAGCGGGAGTCTCCCGGGGGGCCAACGTCCTGACTTTC.

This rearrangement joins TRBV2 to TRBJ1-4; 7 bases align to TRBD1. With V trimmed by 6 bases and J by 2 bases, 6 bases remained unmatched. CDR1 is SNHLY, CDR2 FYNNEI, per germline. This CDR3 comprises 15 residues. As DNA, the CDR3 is TGTGCCAGCAGCGTAAACAGGGGCACTAATGAAAAACTGTTTTTT. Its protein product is CASSVNRGTNEKLFF.

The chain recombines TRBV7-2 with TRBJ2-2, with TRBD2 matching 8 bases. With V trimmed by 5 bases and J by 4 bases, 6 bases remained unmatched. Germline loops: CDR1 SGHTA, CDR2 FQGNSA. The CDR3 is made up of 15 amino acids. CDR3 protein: CASSQGAGVTGELFF. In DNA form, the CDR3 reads TGTGCCAGCAGCCAAGGAGCGGGAGTCACCGGGGAGCTGTTTTTT.

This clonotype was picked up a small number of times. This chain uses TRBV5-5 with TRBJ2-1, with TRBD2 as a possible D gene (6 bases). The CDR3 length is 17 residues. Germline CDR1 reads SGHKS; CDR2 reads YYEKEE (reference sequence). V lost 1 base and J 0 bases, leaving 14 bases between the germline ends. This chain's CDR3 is CASSLSEGSISYNEQFF. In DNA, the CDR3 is TGTGCCAGCAGCTTGTCGGAGGGGTCCATCTCCTACAATGAGCAGTTCTTC. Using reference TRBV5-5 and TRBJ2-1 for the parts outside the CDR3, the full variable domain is DAGVTQSPTHLIKTRGQQVTLRCSPISGHKSVSWYQQVLGQGPQFIFQYYEKEERGRGNFPDRFSARQFPNYSSELNVNALLLGDSALYLCASSLSEGSISYNEQFFGPGTRLTVL.

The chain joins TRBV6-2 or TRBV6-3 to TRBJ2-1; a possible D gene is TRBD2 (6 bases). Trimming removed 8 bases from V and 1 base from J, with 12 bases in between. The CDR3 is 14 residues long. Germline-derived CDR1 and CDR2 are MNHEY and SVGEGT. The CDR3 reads CASGSGHSYNEQFF. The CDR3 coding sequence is TGTGCCAGCGGTAGCGGACATTCCTACAATGAGCAGTTCTTC.

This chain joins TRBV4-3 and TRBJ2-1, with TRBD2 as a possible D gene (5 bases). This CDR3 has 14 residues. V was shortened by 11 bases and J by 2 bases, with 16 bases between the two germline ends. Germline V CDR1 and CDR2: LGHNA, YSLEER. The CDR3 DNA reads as TGCGCCCGAAGACACGGGATAACCTACAATGAGCAGTTCTTC. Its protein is CARRHGITYNEQFF.

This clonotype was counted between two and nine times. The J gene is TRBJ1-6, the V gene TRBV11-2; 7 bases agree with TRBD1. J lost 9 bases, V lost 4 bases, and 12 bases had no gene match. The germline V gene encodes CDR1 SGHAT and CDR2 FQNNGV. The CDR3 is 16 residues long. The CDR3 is CASSSLVQGVGSPLHF. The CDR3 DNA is TGTGCCAGCAGCTCATTAGTCCAGGGGGTTGGTTCACCCCTCCACTTT.

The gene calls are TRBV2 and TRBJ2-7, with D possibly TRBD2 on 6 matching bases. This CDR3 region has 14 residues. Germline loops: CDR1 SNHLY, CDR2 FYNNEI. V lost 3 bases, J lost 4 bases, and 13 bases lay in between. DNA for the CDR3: TGTGCCAGCAGTGACGGGGGAAGGCATTACGAGCAGTACTTC. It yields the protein CASSDGGRHYEQYF.

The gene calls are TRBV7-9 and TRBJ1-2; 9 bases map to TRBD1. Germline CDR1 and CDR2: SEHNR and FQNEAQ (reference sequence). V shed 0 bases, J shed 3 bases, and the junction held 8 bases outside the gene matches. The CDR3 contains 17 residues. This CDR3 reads CASSLAIRDRVHYGYTF. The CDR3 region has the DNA TGTGCCAGCAGCTTAGCGATCCGGGACAGGGTGCACTATGGCTACACCTTC.

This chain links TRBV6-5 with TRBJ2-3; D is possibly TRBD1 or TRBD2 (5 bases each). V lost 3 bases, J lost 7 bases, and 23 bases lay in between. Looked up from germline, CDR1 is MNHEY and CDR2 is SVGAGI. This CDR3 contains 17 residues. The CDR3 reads CASSYLGTNPGHNTQYF. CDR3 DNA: TGTGCCAGCAGTTATCTCGGCACAAATCCGGGGCACAATACGCAGTATTTT.

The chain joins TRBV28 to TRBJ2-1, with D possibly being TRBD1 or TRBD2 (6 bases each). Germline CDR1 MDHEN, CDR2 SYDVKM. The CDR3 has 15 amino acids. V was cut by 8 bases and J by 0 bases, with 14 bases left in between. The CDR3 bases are TGTGCCAGCTCCCCCGGGGGCTACTCCTACAATGAGCAGTTCTTC. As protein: CASSPGGYSYNEQFF.

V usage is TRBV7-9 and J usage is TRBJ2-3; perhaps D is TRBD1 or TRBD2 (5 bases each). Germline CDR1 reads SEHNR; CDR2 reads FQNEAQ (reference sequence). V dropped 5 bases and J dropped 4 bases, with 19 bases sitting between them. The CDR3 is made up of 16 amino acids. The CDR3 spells CASSTGTAMGSDTQYF. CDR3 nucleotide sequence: TGTGCCAGCAGCACGGGGACCGCAATGGGGTCAGATACGCAGTATTTT.

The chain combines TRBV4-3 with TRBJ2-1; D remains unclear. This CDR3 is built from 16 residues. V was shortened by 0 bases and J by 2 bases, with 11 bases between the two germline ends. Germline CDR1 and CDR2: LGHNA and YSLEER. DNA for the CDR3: TGCGCCAGCAGCCAAGATCCCAGAATCCCCTACAATGAGCAGTTCTTC. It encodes CASSQDPRIPYNEQFF.

Here the CDR3 reads CASSLRGAGHTDTQYF. The DNA of the CDR3 is TGTGCCAGCAGCTTACGAGGGGCGGGACACACAGATACGCAGTATTTT. The rearrangement uses TRBV11-2 and TRBJ2-3, with D perhaps TRBD1 or TRBD2 (6 bases each). Trimming left V 2 bases short and J 2 bases short, with 14 bases between. Per the germline V gene, CDR1 is SGHAT and CDR2 is FQNNGV. CDR3 length equals 16 residues.

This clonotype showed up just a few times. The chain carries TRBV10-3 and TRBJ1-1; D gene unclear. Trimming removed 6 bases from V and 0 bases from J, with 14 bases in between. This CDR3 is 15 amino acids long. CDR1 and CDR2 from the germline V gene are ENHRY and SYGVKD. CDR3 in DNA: TGTGCCATCAGGGCCCGAGGGCATATGAACACTGAAGCTTTCTTT. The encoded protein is CAIRARGHMNTEAFF.

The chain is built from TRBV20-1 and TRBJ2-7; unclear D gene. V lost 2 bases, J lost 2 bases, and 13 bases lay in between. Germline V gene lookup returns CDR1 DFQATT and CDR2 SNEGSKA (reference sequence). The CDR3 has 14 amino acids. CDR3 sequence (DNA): TGCAGTGCTAGACGGGCCCAGAGCGCCTACGAGCAGTACTTC. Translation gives CSARRAQSAYEQYF.

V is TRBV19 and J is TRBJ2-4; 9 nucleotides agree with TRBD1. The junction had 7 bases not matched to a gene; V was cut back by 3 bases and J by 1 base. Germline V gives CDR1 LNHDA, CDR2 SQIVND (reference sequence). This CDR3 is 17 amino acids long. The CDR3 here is CASSILMGQGAKNIQYF. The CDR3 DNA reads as TGTGCCAGTAGTATCCTCATGGGACAGGGTGCCAAAAACATTCAGTACTTC. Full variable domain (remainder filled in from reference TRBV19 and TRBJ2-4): DGGITQSPKYLFRKEGQNVTLSCEQNLNHDAMYWYRQDPGQGLRLIYYSQIVNDFQKGDIAEGYSVSREKKESFPLTVTSAQKNPTAFYLCASSILMGQGAKNIQYFGAGTRLSVL.

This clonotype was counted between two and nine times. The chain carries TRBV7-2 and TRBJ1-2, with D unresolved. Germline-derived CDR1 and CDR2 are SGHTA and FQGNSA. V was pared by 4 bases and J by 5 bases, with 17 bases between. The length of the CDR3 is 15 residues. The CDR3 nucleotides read TGTGCCAGCAGCTCTTCTAGAAGGTTTGAATATGGCTACACCTTC. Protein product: CASSSSRRFEYGYTF.

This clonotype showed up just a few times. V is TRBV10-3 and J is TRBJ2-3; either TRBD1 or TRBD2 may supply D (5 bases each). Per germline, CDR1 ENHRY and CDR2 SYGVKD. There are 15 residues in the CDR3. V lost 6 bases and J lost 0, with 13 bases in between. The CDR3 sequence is CAISGTLWSTDTQYF. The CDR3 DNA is TGTGCCATCAGCGGGACCCTGTGGAGCACAGATACGCAGTATTTT.

CDR3 amino acids: CSAGRSGPNNEQFF. In DNA, the CDR3 is TGCAGTGCGGGACGCTCGGGGCCCAACAATGAGCAGTTCTTC. The chain recombines TRBV20-1 with TRBJ2-1; D possibly uses TRBD1 or TRBD2 (5 bases each). V gave up 6 bases and J gave up 5 bases, with 17 bases separating them. Germline V gives CDR1 DFQATT, CDR2 SNEGSKA (reference sequence). The CDR3 is 14 amino acids.

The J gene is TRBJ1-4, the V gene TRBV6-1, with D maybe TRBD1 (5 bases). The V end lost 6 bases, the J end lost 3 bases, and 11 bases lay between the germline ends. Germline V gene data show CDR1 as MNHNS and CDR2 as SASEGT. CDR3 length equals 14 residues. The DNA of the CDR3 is TGTGCCAGCAGGCCCGTCAGGGCTAATGAAAAACTGTTTTTT. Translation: CASRPVRANEKLFF.

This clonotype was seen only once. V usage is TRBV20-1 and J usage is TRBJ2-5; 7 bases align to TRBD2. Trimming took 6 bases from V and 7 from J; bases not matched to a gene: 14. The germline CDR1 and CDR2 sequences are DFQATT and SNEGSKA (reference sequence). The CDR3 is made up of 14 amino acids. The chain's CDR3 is CSASLVAGEGTQYF. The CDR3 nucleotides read TGCAGTGCCTCCCTAGTGGCGGGAGAGGGGACCCAGTACTTC.